These 28 T cell receptor beta chains were sequenced from one sample in a study of Ad26.COV2.S vaccination and SARS-CoV-2 variants. Specified treatment: around 19 received Ad26.COV2.S at low or high dose, single or two shots; about five received placebo; per-sample allocation not given. The investigators took samples on day 63 after the first vaccine or placebo injection. Here immunoSEQ multiplex PCR was the method, and the copy in TCRdb shows in-frame clones only, minus some. The repertoire includes more than 350,000 clones, 75% to 95% of them detected once, and approximately 12% sits in the top ten. This sample comprised peripheral blood, obtained in a trial of Ad26.COV2.S vaccine versus placebo. The receptor set was obtained from a person between 18 and 65 years old who received the Ad26.COV2.S COVID-19 vaccine or a placebo.

This clone was counted ten times or more. DNA of the CDR3: TGTGCCAGTAGTTCCCGAGGGGGCTTCGGCTACGAGCAGTACTTC. The encoded protein is CASSSRGGFGYEQYF. The V gene is TRBV19, the J gene TRBJ2-7; 7 positions agree with TRBD1. The CDR3 is 15 amino acids. J lost 3 bases, V lost 5 bases, and 10 bases had no gene match. CDR1 and CDR2 from the germline V gene are LNHDA and SQIVND (reference sequence). The full variable domain, completed using reference TRBV19 and TRBJ2-7, is DGGITQSPKYLFRKEGQNVTLSCEQNLNHDAMYWYRQDPGQGLRLIYYSQIVNDFQKGDIAEGYSVSREKKESFPLTVTSAQKNPTAFYLCASSSRGGFGYEQYFGPGTRLTVT.

This clone was seen a few times. The J gene is TRBJ1-5, the V gene TRBV27, with D tentatively TRBD1 (6 bases). V lost 6 bases to trimming and J lost 8 bases, with 17 bases between them. CDR1 is MNHEY and CDR2 is SMNVEV in the germline V gene (reference sequence). The CDR3 consists of 14 residues. The CDR3 protein is CASSQQGALKPQHF. The CDR3 bases are TGTGCCAGCAGCCAACAGGGAGCCTTGAAGCCCCAGCATTTT.

The V and J genes are TRBV7-8 and TRBJ2-7, with a weak D call TRBD1 (6 bases). With 5 bases removed from V and 2 bases from J, the gap between germline ends came to 13 bases. CDR1 SGHVS and CDR2 FQNEAQ come from the germline V gene. There are 14 residues in the CDR3. The CDR3 bases are TGTGCCAGCAGCCTAGGGGACATAGCCTACGAGCAGTACTTC. This gives the protein CASSLGDIAYEQYF.

This chain uses TRBV28 with TRBJ2-7; 14 bases align to TRBD2. The CDR3 length is 16 residues. V dropped 6 bases and J dropped 3; count of bases not matched to a gene: 7. Germline assignment: CDR1 MDHEN and CDR2 SYDVKM. The CDR3 bases are TGTGCCAGCAGCGATACTGGACTAGCGGGGGGCTACGAGCAGTACTTC. Its protein is CASSDTGLAGGYEQYF.

V and J are TRBV7-2 and TRBJ1-1; TRBD1 might be the D (6 bases). Germline values: CDR1 SGHTA, CDR2 FQGNSA. The ends were cut back, 2 bases at V and 1 base at J, with 14 bases in the middle. The CDR3 is 16 residues long. CDR3 nucleotides: TGTGCCAGCAGCTTACTCATGTTCAGGGGGAACACTGAAGCTTTCTTT. Residues: CASSLLMFRGNTEAFF.

This chain links TRBV7-8 with TRBJ1-2, with TRBD1 matching over 12 bases. Germline CDR1 reads SGHVS; CDR2 reads FQNEAQ. This CDR3 contains 14 residues. V gave up 5 bases and J gave up 7 bases; unmatched junction bases: 5. The CDR3 coding sequence is TGTGCCAGCAGCCGGGACAGGGGGCATACTGGCTACACCTTC. This codes for CASSRDRGHTGYTF.

This CDR3 reads CASRPTLHGSSLGAFF. The CDR3 bases are TGTGCAAGTCGCCCAACCCTCCATGGGTCCAGCCTGGGAGCTTTCTTT. The rearrangement links TRBV12-2 to TRBJ1-1. TRBV12-2 is reported as a pseudogene. This CDR3 spans 16 amino acids.

Turning to this clone: This sample also contains other DNA sequences that code for the same CDR3. The CDR3: CASSRGSSYNEQFF. CDR3 DNA sequence: TGTGCCAGCTCTCGCGGAAGCTCCTACAATGAGCAGTTCTTC. The chain is built from TRBV6-5 and TRBJ2-1; D is undetermined. Per the germline V gene, CDR1 is MNHEY and CDR2 is SVGAGI. V lost 8 bases to trimming and J lost 0 bases, with 11 bases between them. CDR3 length: 14 amino acids.

The chain joins TRBV28 to TRBJ2-7; tentatively, D is TRBD2 (6 bases). The CDR3 is 15 residues long. Germline values: CDR1 MDHEN, CDR2 SYDVKM. V lost 8 bases to trimming and J lost 4 bases, with 21 bases between them. The CDR3 sequence is CASVMLGTHPYEQYF. CDR3 bases: TGTGCCAGCGTCATGCTCGGGACTCACCCGTACGAGCAGTACTTC.

The chain links TRBV3-1 (or the pseudogene TRBV3-2) to TRBJ1-2, with TRBD1 matching over 8 bases. CDR1 is LGHDT and CDR2 is YNNKEL in the germline V gene (reference sequence). The CDR3 has 14 amino acids. Germline trimming cut 4 bases from V and 8 bases from J; bases unmatched to any gene: 9. In DNA, the CDR3 is TGTGCCAGCAGCCCTCTGGACAGGGTGGGGGGCTACACCTTC. Its translation is CASSPLDRVGGYTF.

V is TRBV11-2 and J is TRBJ2-3, with 9 nucleotides matching TRBD2. From germline, CDR1 is SGHAT and CDR2 FQNNGV. The CDR3 is made up of 14 amino acids. J was trimmed by 5 bases and V by 4 bases; bases with no gene match: 4. The DNA of the CDR3 is TGTGCCAGCAGCTCGGGACTAGCCAGAGATACGCAGTATTTT. The encoded protein is CASSSGLARDTQYF.

This sequence joins TRBV6-2 or TRBV6-3 and TRBJ1-3; tentatively, D is TRBD1 (6 bases). V shed 5 bases and J shed 0 bases, with 11 bases lying between them. The germline CDR1 and CDR2 sequences are MNHEY and SVGEGT. The CDR3 is 15 residues long. The CDR3 DNA follows: TGTGCCAGCAGTGCGACAGGCCTCTCTGGAAACACCATATATTTT. Its translation: CASSATGLSGNTIYF.

This chain links TRBV11-3 with TRBJ2-7; perhaps TRBD1 as D (6 bases). CDR1 SGHNT and CDR2 YENEEA come from the germline V gene. The CDR3 totals 12 residues. V dropped 4 bases and J dropped 6 bases, with 10 bases sitting between them. CDR3 loop: CASSSQGTEQYF. CDR3 in DNA: TGTGCCAGCAGCTCGCAGGGGACCGAGCAGTACTTC.

In its sample, this clone was seen a few times. The rearrangement uses TRBV18 and TRBJ1-2, with D unclear. Trimming stripped 6 bases from V and 8 bases from J, with 16 bases between. Germline V gene lookup returns CDR1 KGHSH and CDR2 LQKENI. CDR3 length equals 13 residues. The CDR3 region has the DNA TGTGCCAGCTCTCCAGACTCTGCCTCGGGCTACACCTTC. It codes for CASSPDSASGYTF.

CDR3 residues: CASSPRQGDSWYEQYF. CDR3 coding DNA: TGTGCCAGCTCACCCCGACAGGGGGATTCTTGGTACGAGCAGTACTTC. This rearrangement joins TRBV18 to TRBJ2-7; TRBD1 aligns across 9 bases. The length of the CDR3 is 16 residues. Trimming at V came to 3 bases and at J to 4 bases, leaving 10 bases not matched to a gene. Germline V gene sequence: CDR1 KGHSH, CDR2 LQKENI.

This clone occurred once. The rearrangement joins TRBV30 to TRBJ1-4; no clear D. Trimming took off 3 bases at V and 3 bases at J, with 8 bases between the two ends. CDR1 and CDR2 from the germline V gene are GTSNPN and SVGIG (reference sequence). This CDR3 has 13 residues. This chain's CDR3 is CAWSLRANEKLFF. CDR3 DNA sequence: TGTGCCTGGAGCCTCCGTGCTAATGAAAAACTGTTTTTT. The full variable domain, rest sourced from reference TRBV30 and TRBJ1-4, is SQTIHQWPATLVQPVGSPLSLECTVEGTSNPNLYWYRQAAGRGLQLLFYSVGIGQISSEVPQNLSASRPQDRQFILSSKKLLLSDSGFYLCAWSLRANEKLFFGSGTQLSVL.

V is TRBV9 and J is TRBJ2-1; 7 nucleotides line up with TRBD2. Germline lookup yields CDR1 SGDLS and CDR2 YYNGEE. The CDR3 consists of 16 residues. V shed 0 bases and J 8 bases; nucleotides not matched to a gene: 11. CDR3 bases: TGTGCCAGCAGCGTAGTTCCGGGAGGAGTCTCCGATGAGCAGTTCTTC. Its translation: CASSVVPGGVSDEQFF.

As concerns this clone: Additional DNA sequences in this sample encode the identical CDR3. The gene calls are TRBV6-5 and TRBJ2-1; 12 positions match TRBD2. Germline values: CDR1 MNHEY, CDR2 SVGAGI. The CDR3 totals 15 residues. With V trimmed by 2 bases and J by 7 bases, 3 bases remained unmatched. CDR3 protein: CASSYELAGGNEQFF. For the CDR3, the DNA is TGTGCCAGCAGTTACGAACTAGCGGGGGGAAATGAGCAGTTCTTC.

Note on this clone: Other DNA sequences in the sample encode the same CDR3. The V and J genes are TRBV10-3 and TRBJ1-1; 7 positions match TRBD1. CDR3 length: 15 amino acids. Germline V gene data show CDR1 as ENHRY and CDR2 as SYGVKD. After removal of 0 bases from V and 1 base from J, the junction contained 2 bases not matched to a gene. CDR3 protein: CAISESDRENTEAFF. CDR3 bases: TGTGCCATCAGTGAGTCTGACAGGGAGAACACTGAAGCTTTCTTT.

The chain employs TRBV6-5 and TRBJ2-3; D perhaps matches TRBD2 (5 bases). V lost 0 bases to trimming and J lost 5 bases, with 9 bases between them. Looked up from germline, CDR1 is MNHEY and CDR2 is SVGAGI. This CDR3 is built from 14 residues. DNA for the CDR3: TGTGCCAGCAGTTACTCGAGTGGAGGAGATACGCAGTATTTT. Its translation is CASSYSSGGDTQYF.

The CDR3 reads CAWTVGGSTEAFF. CDR3 in DNA: TGTGCCTGGACCGTGGGGGGGAGCACTGAAGCTTTCTTT. The chain has TRBV30 and TRBJ1-1; tentatively, D is TRBD1 (5 bases). The CDR3 consists of 13 residues. Germline CDR1 GTSNPN, CDR2 SVGIG (reference sequence). V was clipped by 4 bases and J by 4 bases, with 13 bases between them.

The V gene is TRBV6-1, the J gene TRBJ2-7, with D unresolved. Trimming shortened V by 1 base and J by 0 bases, and 10 bases separated the two germline ends. Looked up from germline, CDR1 is MNHNS and CDR2 is SASEGT. The CDR3 contains 15 residues. The CDR3 bases are TGTGCCAGCAGTGAAGGATGGGCGGCCTCCTACGAGCAGTACTTC. Encoded protein: CASSEGWAASYEQYF.

In the case of this clone: The junction shows a germline mismatch at one end, possibly a read error. V usage is TRBV4-2 and J usage is TRBJ2-2; 12 bases agree with TRBD2. There are 20 residues in the CDR3. The V gene's germline CDR1 is LGHNA and CDR2 YNFKEQ. The chain's CDR3 is CASTQFSSGRAWANTGELFF. The CDR3 DNA reads TGTGCCAGCACCCAATTCTCTAGCGGGAGGGCCTGGGCGAACACCGGGGAGCTGTTTTTT.

This chain links TRBV12-3 or TRBV12-4 with TRBJ2-7; D gene ambiguous. V shed 3 bases and J shed 8 bases, with 11 bases lying between them. The CDR3 contains 12 residues. The CDR3 DNA reads TGTGCCAGCAGTTTTTTGGGTCTGCAGCAGTACTTC. It encodes CASSFLGLQQYF.

This chain connects TRBV21-1 to TRBJ1-2. TRBV21-1 is shown as a pseudogene. The CDR3 consists of 14 residues. This CDR3 is CASSKARRNYGYTF. For the CDR3, the DNA is TGTGCCAGCAGCAAAGCTAGGCGAAACTATGGCTACACCTTC.

The rearrangement links TRBV4-3 to TRBJ1-6, with a tentative D call TRBD1 (6 bases). Trimming stripped 0 bases from V and 3 bases from J, with 15 bases between. Per germline, CDR1 LGHNA and CDR2 YSLEER. The CDR3 runs 18 residues. CDR3 DNA sequence: TGCGCCAGCAGCCAAGAGCTGGGGGGGCTAGGCTATAATTCACCCCTCCACTTT. Protein: CASSQELGGLGYNSPLHF.

This clone was recorded at least ten times. The rearrangement uses TRBV5-5 and TRBJ1-6; TRBD1 might be the D (5 bases). V was pared by 1 base and J by 7 bases, with 12 bases between. Germline CDR1 reads SGHKS; CDR2 reads YYEKEE (reference sequence). This CDR3 spans 15 amino acids. CDR3 region: CASSLTGLGNSPLHF. CDR3 in DNA: TGTGCCAGCAGCTTGACGGGACTGGGGAATTCACCCCTCCACTTT.

The chain is built from TRBV7-3 and TRBJ2-3; 10 positions agree with TRBD2. CDR1 is SGHTA, CDR2 FQGTGA, per germline. V shed 4 bases and J 0 bases; nucleotides not matched to a gene: 16. This CDR3 region has 20 residues. The CDR3 loop is CASSSRGLAGVMRSTDTQYF. CDR3 DNA: TGTGCCAGCAGCTCAAGGGGGCTAGCGGGAGTCATGCGGAGCACAGATACGCAGTATTTT.